This TCR beta chain was obtained from a study of blood T cell repertoires in COVID-19. CDR1 ENHRY and CDR2 SYGVKD come from the germline V gene. CDR3 length: 15 amino acids. V was cut by 0 bases and J by 3 bases, with 11 bases left in between. Sequenced by immunoSEQ multiplex PCR; TCRdb stores in-frame clones only, minus some. This sample has about 82,000 clones, with roughly 80% found just once. This sequence joins TRBV10-3 and TRBJ1-2; TRBD1 is a possible D gene (5 bases). The receptor was isolated from a man in his 60s with COVID-19, enrolled during active disease. The sequencing input was peripheral blood. The CDR3 here is CAISESGSGDYGYTF. Here the CDR3 DNA reads TGTGCCATCAGTGAGTCAGGTTCGGGGGACTATGGCTACACCTTC.